The 21 T cell receptor beta chains below all came from one sample that was sequenced in a study of blood T cells in healthy people across ages. A J-beta primer mix and a sample-barcoded 5' primer were used in a second PCR of about 7 to 12 cycles. MiXCR, applied by TCRdb to the 5' RACE reads, yields one record per CDR3 protein. The profile shows more than 800,000 distinct CDR3 sequences, 40% to 55% of them singletons. The sample taken for sequencing was blood. All receptors derive from a woman aged 55-69 years in good health.

This clonotype was seen more than once but under ten times. The genes are TRBV29-1 and TRBJ2-7, with a possible D match to TRBD2 (5 bases). Germline V gives CDR1 SQVTM, CDR2 ANQGSEA. The CDR3 runs to 12 residues. Trimming took 7 bases from V and 5 from J, leaving 15 bases between them. The CDR3 DNA is TGCAGCGCCGCAGGTCCCGGGAACGAGCAGTACTTC. Amino acid sequence: CSAAGPGNEQYF.

The rearrangement joins TRBV20-1 to TRBJ2-5; 10 nucleotides match TRBD1. CDR1 is DFQATT and CDR2 is SNEGSKA in the germline V gene (reference sequence). The CDR3 has 17 amino acids. V shed 0 bases and J 1 base; nucleotides not matched to a gene: 8. The CDR3 is CSARDYGTGASQETQYF. CDR3 in DNA: TGCAGTGCTAGAGATTACGGGACAGGGGCCTCCCAAGAGACCCAGTACTTC.

This clonotype was seen more than once but under ten times. The CDR3 sequence is CASSLWAAESEQYF. The DNA for the CDR3 is TGCGCCAGCAGCTTGTGGGCGGCTGAGTCCGAGCAGTACTTC. The J gene is TRBJ2-4, the V gene TRBV5-1; D not certain. The DNA end lines up better with TRBJ2-7; the J call may be wrong. Germline V gene data show CDR1 as SGHRS and CDR2 as YFSETQ. The CDR3 is made up of 14 amino acids.

The V and J genes are TRBV7-7 and TRBJ2-3; 7 bases map to TRBD2. The CDR3 has 15 residues. CDR1 SSHAT and CDR2 FNYEAQ come from the germline V gene (reference sequence). V was pared by 1 base and J by 4 bases, with 5 bases of the junction left unmatched. The CDR3 coding sequence is TGTGCCAGCAGCTTAGGCGGGAGTAGTTCAGATACGCAGTATTTT. Amino acid sequence: CASSLGGSSSDTQYF.

This clonotype was counted only a few times. The genes are TRBV12-3 or TRBV12-4 and TRBJ2-1, with unresolved D. The germline V and J ends were trimmed by 7 bases and 6 bases, with 13 bases remaining between them. This CDR3 contains 13 residues. The CDR3 here is CASTLGLINEQFF. CDR3 DNA: TGTGCCAGCACTCTGGGCTTGATCAATGAGCAGTTCTTC.

The chain couples TRBV6-1 to TRBJ1-2; 7 bases map to TRBD1. The junction had 3 bases not matched to a gene; V was cut back by 1 base and J by 1 base. CDR1 is MNHNS and CDR2 is SASEGT in the germline V gene. The CDR3 has 15 amino acids. This CDR3 is CASSEGDSLNYGYTF. DNA for the CDR3: TGTGCCAGCAGTGAAGGGGACAGTCTTAACTATGGCTACACCTTC.

The chain joins TRBV18 to TRBJ1-5; D is ambiguous. Looked up from germline, CDR1 is KGHSH and CDR2 is LQKENI. This CDR3 has 15 amino acids. V lost 0 bases and J lost 4, with 10 bases in between. CDR3 in amino acids: CASSPPGSSNQPQHF. CDR3 in DNA: TGTGCCAGCTCACCACCCGGCAGCTCGAATCAGCCCCAGCATTTT.

The V and J genes are TRBV12-3 or TRBV12-4 and TRBJ1-5; D perhaps matches TRBD1 (5 bases). There are 13 residues in the CDR3. V lost 1 base and J lost 7, with 8 bases in between. The CDR3 region has the DNA TGTGCCAGCAGTTTAGGAGGGGCCCAGCCCCAGCATTTT. Translating it yields CASSLGGAQPQHF.

About this clonotype itself: A much larger clone is a single base away; this may be a read error. CDR3 coding DNA: TGCAGCATTATGGTCCCTAGCGGGAGTATGGGCGAGCAGTACTTC. Protein sequence: CSIMVPSGSMGEQYF. This chain links TRBV29-1 with TRBJ2-4, with 10 nucleotides matching TRBD2. The closer fit of TRBJ2-7 to the DNA end suggests the J call may be wrong. Germline V CDR1 and CDR2: SQVTM, ANQGSEA. This CDR3 is 15 amino acids long.

This clonotype was seen repeatedly, ten times or more. CDR3 loop: CSVGGGFGSYEQYF. In DNA form, the CDR3 reads TGCAGCGTTGGTGGGGGATTTGGGTCCTACGAGCAGTACTTC. This rearrangement joins TRBV29-1 to TRBJ2-7, with D tentatively TRBD1 or TRBD2 (5 bases each). This CDR3 has 14 amino acids. V was cut by 4 bases and J by 1 base, with 14 bases left in between. Germline V lookup: CDR1 SQVTM, CDR2 ANQGSEA.

V usage is TRBV27 and J usage is TRBJ2-3; TRBD2 is a possible D gene (6 bases). The germline CDR1 and CDR2 sequences are MNHEY and SMNVEV (reference sequence). V shed 8 bases and J shed 0 bases, with 15 bases lying between them. The CDR3 has 15 residues. Here the CDR3 reads CASWGPGLSTDTQYF. CDR3 nucleotide sequence: TGTGCCAGCTGGGGACCGGGACTCAGCACAGATACGCAGTATTTT.

V and J are TRBV27 and TRBJ2-7; no reliable D call. Germline CDR1 reads MNHEY; CDR2 reads SMNVEV (reference sequence). The V gene lost 3 bases and the J gene lost 7 bases, with 19 bases spanning the gap. CDR3 size: 15 residues. The CDR3 region has the DNA TGTGCCAGCAGTTTGATCGGCAGTAGCCCCTGGGAGCAGTACTTC. It codes for CASSLIGSSPWEQYF.

J is TRBJ1-4 and V is TRBV11-2, with D maybe TRBD1 (5 bases). CDR1 and CDR2 from the germline V gene are SGHAT and FQNNGV. The CDR3 contains 16 residues. With 4 bases removed from V and 0 bases from J, the gap between germline ends came to 12 bases. The CDR3 loop is CASSSRMGATNEKLFF. As DNA, the CDR3 is TGTGCCAGCAGCTCCCGAATGGGGGCAACTAATGAAAAACTGTTTTTT.

The chain combines TRBV12-3 or TRBV12-4 with TRBJ2-3, with D perhaps TRBD2 (7 bases). The V gene lost 5 bases and the J gene lost 5 bases, with 14 bases spanning the gap. CDR3 length: 14 residues. CDR3 protein: CASSPRGGGDTQYF. The CDR3, as DNA: TGTGCCAGCAGTCCCCGAGGGGGGGGAGATACGCAGTATTTT.

The chain recombines TRBV28 with TRBJ2-7; D gene uncertain. Trimming removed 2 bases from V and 7 bases from J, with 15 bases in between. CDR3 size: 14 residues. CDR1 and CDR2 (germline): MDHEN, SYDVKM. The CDR3 is CASSLQSLLREQYF. The CDR3 DNA reads as TGTGCCAGCAGTTTACAGAGTCTACTTAGAGAGCAGTACTTC.

The CDR3 bases are TGTGCCAGCAGGAACGACAGGCAACCTTCCTACGAGCAGTACTTC. Protein product: CASRNDRQPSYEQYF. The chain links TRBV6-1 to TRBJ2-7, with D maybe TRBD1 (6 bases). This CDR3 is 15 amino acids long. The V gene's germline CDR1 is MNHNS and CDR2 SASEGT. With 6 bases removed from V and 1 base from J, the gap between germline ends came to 16 bases.

V gene TRBV6-6 combines with J gene TRBJ2-6, with D tentatively TRBD1 (6 bases). Trimming pared 0 bases from V and 0 bases from J, leaving 9 bases between. Germline V gene data show CDR1 as MNHNY and CDR2 as SVGAGI (reference sequence). CDR3 size: 17 residues. The CDR3 protein is CASSYSGGNSGANVLTF. CDR3 DNA: TGTGCCAGCAGTTACTCAGGGGGAAACTCTGGGGCCAACGTCCTGACTTTC.

The chain recombines TRBV9 with TRBJ2-3, with D perhaps matching TRBD2 (6 bases). V was shortened by 4 bases and J by 10 bases, with 28 bases between the two germline ends. Germline lookup yields CDR1 SGDLS and CDR2 YYNGEE. There are 17 residues in the CDR3. The CDR3 coding sequence is TGTGCCAGCAGCTTCTTCCCCGGGACTGCGGCTAAGGATCCGCAGTATTTT. This translates into CASSFFPGTAAKDPQYF.

This clonotype was counted between two and nine times. The chain joins TRBV9 to TRBJ2-2, with a possible D match to TRBD1 (5 bases). Germline CDR1 and CDR2: SGDLS and YYNGEE. The CDR3 extends over 14 amino acids. The V end was cut by 0 bases, the J end by 6 bases, with 9 bases between. The CDR3 region has the DNA TGTGCCAGCAGCGTAGAATGGGGCTCCGGGGAGCTGTTTTTT. Translated, it gives CASSVEWGSGELFF. Together with reference TRBV9 and TRBJ2-2, the CDR3 gives the full variable domain: DSGVTQTPKHLITATGQRVTLRCSPRSGDLSVYWYQQSLDQGLQFLIQYYNGEERAKGNILERFSAQQFPDLHSELNLSSLELGDSALYFCASSVEWGSGELFFGEGSRLTVL.

This clonotype was picked up one time. The V and J genes are TRBV5-6 and TRBJ1-4, with TRBD1 matching 9 bases. This CDR3 comprises 14 residues. Germline CDR1 SGHDT, CDR2 YYEEEE. The V and J ends lost 2 bases and 7 bases, in that order; junction bases with no gene match: 3. This CDR3 reads CASSFGTGTEKLFF. In nucleotides, the CDR3 is TGTGCCAGCAGCTTCGGGACAGGGACTGAAAAACTGTTTTTT.

The chain has TRBV20-1 and TRBJ2-1; 9 nucleotides line up with TRBD2. The J segment lost 2 bases and the V segment lost 3 bases, leaving 5 bases of the junction unmatched. Germline V gives CDR1 DFQATT, CDR2 SNEGSKA (reference sequence). The CDR3 consists of 15 residues. The CDR3 DNA sequence: TGCAGTGCTAGTCAGGCTAGCGGGACCTACAATGAGCAGTTCTTC. Translating it yields CSASQASGTYNEQFF.